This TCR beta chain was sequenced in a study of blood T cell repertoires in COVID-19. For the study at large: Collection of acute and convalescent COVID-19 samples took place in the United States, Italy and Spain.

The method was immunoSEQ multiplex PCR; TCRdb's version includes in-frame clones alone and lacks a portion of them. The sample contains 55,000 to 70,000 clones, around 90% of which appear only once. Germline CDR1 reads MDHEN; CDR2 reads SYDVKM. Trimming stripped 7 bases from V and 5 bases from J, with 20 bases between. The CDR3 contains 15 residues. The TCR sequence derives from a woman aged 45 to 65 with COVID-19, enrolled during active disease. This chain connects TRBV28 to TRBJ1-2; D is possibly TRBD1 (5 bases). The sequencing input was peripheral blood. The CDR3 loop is CASTSFDPQGYGYTF. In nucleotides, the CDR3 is TGTGCCAGCACTTCTTTCGACCCTCAGGGTTATGGCTACACCTTC.